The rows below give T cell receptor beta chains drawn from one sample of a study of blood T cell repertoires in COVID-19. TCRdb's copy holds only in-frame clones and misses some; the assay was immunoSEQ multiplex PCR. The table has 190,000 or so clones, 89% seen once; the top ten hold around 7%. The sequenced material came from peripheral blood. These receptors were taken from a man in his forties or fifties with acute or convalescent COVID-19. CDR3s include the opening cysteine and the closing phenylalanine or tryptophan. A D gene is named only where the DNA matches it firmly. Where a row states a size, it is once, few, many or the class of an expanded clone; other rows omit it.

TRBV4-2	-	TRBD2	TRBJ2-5	TGTGCCAGCAGCCAAGATCTCGTGGGAGCGGGGATCCAAGAGACCCAGTACTTC	CASSQDLVGAGIQETQYF
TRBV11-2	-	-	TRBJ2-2	TGTGCCAGCAGCCCCACAGGGAACACCGGGGAGCTGTTTTTT	CASSPTGNTGELFF
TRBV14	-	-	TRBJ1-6	TGTGCCAGCAGCCAAGATGATGGGGCTGGTGTGACTTTCTATAATTCACCCCTCCACTTT	CASSQDDGAGVTFYNSPLHF
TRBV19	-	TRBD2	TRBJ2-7	TGTGCCAGCGGCCCTCGGGGGGGTGAGCAGTACTTC	CASGPRGGEQYF
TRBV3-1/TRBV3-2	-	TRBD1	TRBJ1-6	TGTGCCAGCAGCCTAGGACAGGGCTTTCATAATTCACCCCTCCACTTT	CASSLGQGFHNSPLHF
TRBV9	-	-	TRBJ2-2	TGTGCCAGCAGCGCGCGACCCTCTGACGGGGTGAACACCGGGGAGCTGTTTTTT	CASSARPSDGVNTGELFF
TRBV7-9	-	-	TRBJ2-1	TGTGCCAGCAGCTTAAGGGCGGGTGAGCAGTTCTTC	CASSLRAGEQFF
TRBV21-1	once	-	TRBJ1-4	TGTGCCAGCAGCAAGTTTGGGACATCAAACTCCGATAATGAAAAACTGTTTTTT	CASSKFGTSNSDNEKLFF
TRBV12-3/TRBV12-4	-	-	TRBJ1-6	TGTGCCAGCAGTTTGGCATCACCCCTCCACTTT	CASSLASPLHF
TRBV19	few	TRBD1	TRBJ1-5	TGTGCCAGTAGTGGTGGGACAGGGGGGCCCCAGCATTTT	CASSGGTGGPQHF
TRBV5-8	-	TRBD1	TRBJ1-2	TGTGCCACCACGCTGACAGGAGGGGGCGGCTACACCTTC	CATTLTGGGGYTF
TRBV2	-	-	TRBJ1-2	TGTGCCAGCAGTGAAGGGAGTCGGGGAGTAAAAGGCTACACCTTC	CASSEGSRGVKGYTF
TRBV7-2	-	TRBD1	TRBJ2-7	TGTGCCAGCAGCTTAGGGGGCAGGGGGTACTACGAGCAGTACTTC	CASSLGGRGYYEQYF
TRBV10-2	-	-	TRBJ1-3	TGCGCCAGCAGTGAGTCGTTCGGGTCGGGTCGGCGAACTGGAAACACCATATATTTT	CASSESFGSGRRTGNTIYF
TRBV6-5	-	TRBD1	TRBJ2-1	TGTGCCAGCTCCAGAAGGGGACAGGTCAATGAGCAGTTCTTC	CASSRRGQVNEQFF
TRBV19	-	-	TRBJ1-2	TGTGCCAGTACCCATGCACAGGTGACCTATGGCTACACCTTC	CASTHAQVTYGYTF
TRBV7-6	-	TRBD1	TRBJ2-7	TGTGCCAGCAGCTTAAGGGGGCAAATTGGAGAGCAGTACTTC	CASSLRGQIGEQYF